This T cell receptor beta chain comes out of a study of technical replicates of blood from several donors. Sequenced by immunoSEQ multiplex PCR; TCRdb stores in-frame clones only, minus some. In the table there are under 75,000 clones, 90% to 95% of which are singletons. The sequence derives from a human donor in good health. Material for sequencing was T cells isolated from PBMCs.

CDR3 nucleotides: TGTGCCAGCAGCCCCCGGGGGACAGGGGTAGACGAGCAGTACTTC. Protein: CASSPRGTGVDEQYF. The V gene is TRBV9, the J gene TRBJ2-7, with 10 bases that match TRBD1. CDR3 length equals 15 residues. Germline lookup yields CDR1 SGDLS and CDR2 YYNGEE. The ends lost 4 bases at V and 5 bases at J; junction bases unmatched: 9.